This T cell receptor beta chain emerged from a study of Ad26.COV2.S vaccination and SARS-CoV-2 variants. Study-wide points: People who got the vaccine or the placebo had similar non-spike TCR breadth.

Sequencing used immunoSEQ multiplex PCR; TCRdb keeps in-frame clones, though not all of them. The table has around 350,000 clones, 90% to 95% seen once; the top ten hold 3% to 4%. Notes on this clone: The antigen remains unidentified.

The CDR3 spans 12 residues. Germline values: CDR1 MNHEY, CDR2 SVGEGT. V shed 5 bases, J shed 8 bases, and the junction held 5 bases outside the gene matches. The sequences come from peripheral blood, collected after recovery from COVID-19. The V gene is TRBV6-2 or TRBV6-3, the J gene TRBJ1-2; 7 bases fit TRBD1. This TCR was recovered from a human donor who had recovered from COVID-19. The CDR3 reads CASSEGQRGYTF. The CDR3 DNA reads as TGTGCCAGCAGTGAGGGACAGCGGGGCTACACCTTC.